One sample yielded the 10 T cell receptor beta chains listed below, sequenced in a study of CD8+ T cells in alopecia areata. Sample treatment: oral pan-JAK inhibitor, 5-10 mg twice daily. RNA was extracted and reverse transcribed into cDNA as the sequencing template. Produced via immunoSEQ multiplex PCR; TCRdb's table is partial and in-frame only. The sample carries approximately 210,000 clones, roughly 60% recorded once. Source: CD4+ T cells sorted from blood, taken at week 24, from a patient treated with tofacitinib. The receptors were gathered from a human donor with alopecia areata.

The chain has TRBV5-4 and TRBJ1-2; tentative D call: TRBD1 (5 bases). Germline CDR1 reads SGHNT; CDR2 reads YYREEE (reference sequence). Trimming removed 1 base at V and 6 bases at J, with 10 bases between. The CDR3 length is 13 residues. DNA of the CDR3: TGTGCCAGCAGCTTGCAAGGAGGGGATGGCTACACCTTC. This sequence encodes CASSLQGGDGYTF. Full variable domain (remainder filled in from reference TRBV5-4 and TRBJ1-2): ETGVTQSPTHLIKTRGQQVTLRCSSQSGHNTVSWYQQALGQGPQFIFQYYREEENGRGNFPPRFSGLQFPNYSSELNVNALELDDSALYLCASSLQGGDGYTFGSGTRLTVV.

This clone was seen more than once but under ten times. V and J are TRBV29-1 and TRBJ1-1, with D unresolved. Trimming took 5 bases from V and 8 from J, leaving 12 bases between them. The CDR3 covers 11 residues. The germline V gene has CDR1 SQVTM and CDR2 ANQGSEA. CDR3 coding DNA: TGCAGCGTTAACCGGGCCGCGGAAGCTTTCTTT. This gives the protein CSVNRAAEAFF.

This clone was seen repeatedly, ten times or more. The rearrangement uses TRBV11-2 and TRBJ2-1; D possibly corresponds to TRBD2 (5 bases). This CDR3 contains 16 residues. The germline CDR1 and CDR2 sequences are SGHAT and FQNNGV. Trimming took off 1 base at V and 2 bases at J, with 12 bases between the two ends. Written as DNA, the CDR3 is TGTGCCAGCAGCTTAGTACGGGATTCCACCTACAATGAGCAGTTCTTC. This translates into CASSLVRDSTYNEQFF.

V and J are TRBV29-1 and TRBJ1-1; no clear D. The V gene's germline CDR1 is SQVTM and CDR2 ANQGSEA. The CDR3 spans 12 residues. Trimming removed 5 bases at V and 1 base at J, with 8 bases between. CDR3 DNA sequence: TGCAGCGTTCGGCAGTCGAACACTGAAGCTTTCTTT. Protein product: CSVRQSNTEAFF.

In its sample, this clone was seen a few times. The genes are TRBV28 and TRBJ2-3; 8 nucleotides match TRBD2. Unmatched junction bases numbered 6, after V lost 10 bases and J lost 6 bases. The CDR3 has 12 amino acids. Germline CDR1 is MDHEN and CDR2 is SYDVKM. The CDR3 coding sequence is TGTGCCACAAGCGGGAGTTCGGATACGCAGTATTTT. It yields the protein CATSGSSDTQYF.

This chain links TRBV2 with TRBJ1-1; D call uncertain. Trimming removed 11 bases from V and 1 base from J, with 11 bases in between. Germline CDR1 is SNHLY and CDR2 is FYNNEI. This CDR3 is built from 12 residues. The CDR3: CASTFSNTEAFF. CDR3 in DNA: TGTGCCTCGACATTTTCGAACACTGAAGCTTTCTTT. Filled out from reference TRBV2 and TRBJ1-1, the complete variable domain reads EPEVTQTPSHQVTQMGQEVILRCVPISNHLYFYWYRQILGQKVEFLVSFYNNEISEKSEIFDDQFSVERPDGSNFTLKIRSTKLEDSAMYFCASTFSNTEAFFGQGTRLTVV.

This rearrangement joins TRBV11-2 to TRBJ2-1; D is unresolved. Germline values: CDR1 SGHAT, CDR2 FQNNGV. V dropped 5 bases and J dropped 7 bases, with 15 bases sitting between them. There are 14 residues in the CDR3. CDR3 DNA: TGTGCCAGCAGCCCCTTTGGGGTACGAAATGAGCAGTTCTTC. It is translated as CASSPFGVRNEQFF.

J is TRBJ2-7 and V is TRBV25-1; 10 bases match TRBD1. Trimming cost V 5 bases and J 2 bases; bases outside gene matches: 9. The CDR3 spans 16 residues. CDR1 is MGHDK, CDR2 SYGVNS, per germline. The DNA of the CDR3 is TGTGCCAGCAGTAAAGGGGGGGGACAGGGGACCTACGAGCAGTACTTC. The encoded protein is CASSKGGGQGTYEQYF.

V gene TRBV30 combines with J gene TRBJ2-3; D unresolved. Trimming left V 3 bases short and J 4 bases short, with 8 bases between. Germline CDR1 GTSNPN, CDR2 SVGIG (reference sequence). The CDR3 extends over 12 amino acids. CDR3 DNA sequence: TGTGCCTGGAGCCTAATTCCAGATACGCAGTATTTT. Its protein is CAWSLIPDTQYF.

This sequence joins TRBV9 and TRBJ2-3; 10 bases are shared with TRBD2. Germline CDR1 is SGDLS and CDR2 is YYNGEE. The V gene end was trimmed by 2 bases and the J gene end by 4 bases; junction bases not matched to a gene: 7. The CDR3 runs to 16 residues. CDR3 DNA sequence: TGTGCCAGCAGCGTCGGTCAGCGGGGGGGCCCAGATACGCAGTATTTT. This translates into CASSVGQRGGPDTQYF.